This is a list of T cell receptor beta chains from one sample in a study of T cell repertoires in cytomegalovirus infection. No antigens are known for them. TCRdb used MiXCR to reprocess the reads, holding one entry per CDR3 protein. The sample has approximately 110,000 distinct CDR3 sequences, about 33% seen once; the top ten hold roughly two fifths. The source material was CD8+ T cells from cultured PBMCs, sampled from culture after CMV antigen stimulation. These receptors were obtained from a human donor in good health (CMV status not recorded). Some clones in this sample may be carry-over from other donors' samples. The CDR3 runs from the conserved cysteine through the conserved F or W. The order of the fields is D gene, J gene, V gene, clone size, CDR3 protein, CDR3 DNA. The D gene is left open where the match is weak. Expanded clones get a size class; other rows say once, few or many, or leave the size out.

>NA|TRBJ1-6|TRBV4-2|NA
CASSQEINDSPLHF
TGTGCCAGCAGCCAAGAGATTAACGATTCACCCCTCCACTTT
>TRBD1|TRBJ2-1|TRBV6-6|once
CASSFSATGGDEQFF
TGTGCCAGCAGTTTTTCCGCGACAGGGGGCGATGAGCAGTTCTTC
>NA|TRBJ1-1|TRBV7-2|NA
CASSPTGLGRGAFF
TGTGCCAGCAGCCCTACCGGTCTGGGACGAGGGGCTTTTTTT
>NA|TRBJ2-7|TRBV10-3|NA
CAIREAYEQYF
TGTGCCATCAGAGAAGCCTACGAGCAGTACTTC
>TRBD1|TRBJ1-5|TRBV23-1|NA
CASRGQGGNQPQHF
TGCGCCAGCAGAGGACAGGGAGGCAATCAGCCCCAGCATTTT
>TRBD2|TRBJ2-1|TRBV20-1|NA
CSATNLAGGSDEQFF
TGCAGTGCAACTAATTTAGCGGGGGGAAGCGATGAGCAGTTCTTC
>TRBD2|TRBJ2-5|TRBV6-5|NA
CASSYSSGTRETQYF
TGTGCCAGCAGTTACTCGAGTGGGACTAGAGAGACCCAGTACTTC
>NA|TRBJ2-1|TRBV3-1|NA
CASSQGGNYNEQFF
TGTGCCAGCAGCCAAGGGGGAAACTACAATGAGCAGTTCTTC
>TRBD1|TRBJ2-7|TRBV9|NA
CASSGDRDYGYEQYF
TGTGCCAGCAGCGGAGACAGGGATTATGGATACGAGCAGTACTTC
>NA|TRBJ2-3|TRBV4-1|NA
CASSRLPSTDTQYF
TGCGCCAGCAGTCGACTGCCTAGCACAGATACGCAGTATTTT
>NA|TRBJ1-1|TRBV18|NA
CASSLEQTEAFF
TGTGCCAGCTCACTTGAGCAAACTGAAGCTTTCTTT
>TRBD1|TRBJ2-3|TRBV19|NA
CASSPETGELPDTQYF
TGTGCCAGTAGTCCCGAGACAGGGGAGTTGCCAGATACGCAGTATTTT
>NA|TRBJ1-1|TRBV5-6|NA
CASSLLPAGNTEAFF
TGTGCCAGCAGCTTGCTCCCAGCGGGGAACACTGAAGCTTTCTTT
>NA|TRBJ2-7|TRBV5-6|NA
CASSFLGGGSYEQYF
TGTGCCAGCAGCTTCCTCGGGGGCGGCTCCTACGAGCAGTACTTC
>NA|TRBJ1-1|TRBV5-6|NA
CASSFVGGTEAFF
TGTGCCAGCAGCTTTGTAGGGGGCACTGAAGCTTTCTTT
>TRBD1|TRBJ1-2|TRBV6-1|NA
CASTGTGVSDGYTF
TGTGCCAGCACCGGGACAGGAGTTAGTGATGGCTACACCTTC
>NA|TRBJ2-3|TRBV6-2/TRBV6-3|NA
CASSYSSTGAHTDTQYF
TGTGCCAGCAGTTACTCGAGTACGGGGGCACACACAGATACGCAGTATTTT
>TRBD2|TRBJ2-7|TRBV7-2|many
CASSPWGSGGTLGQYF
TGTGCCAGCAGCCCCTGGGGTAGCGGGGGAACCCTGGGGCAGTACTTC
>NA|TRBJ2-1|TRBV4-3|NA
CASSQDSGTYNEQFF
TGCGCCAGCAGCCAAGATAGTGGGACATACAATGAGCAGTTCTTC
>TRBD2|TRBJ2-7|TRBV6-5|NA
CASSYGGGTYEQYF
TGTGCCAGCAGTTACGGCGGGGGGACCTACGAGCAGTACTTC
>TRBD1|TRBJ2-7|TRBV9|few
CASSTQGAPMDEQYF
TGTGCCAGCAGCACCCAGGGGGCCCCTATGGACGAGCAGTACTTC
>NA|TRBJ2-6|TRBV20-1|NA
CSARGGTGFSGGGANVLTF
TGCAGTGCTAGAGGGGGTACAGGGTTCTCCGGTGGGGGGGCCAACGTCCTGACTTTC
>NA|TRBJ2-5|TRBV9|NA
CASSVGRNSVYQETQYF
TGTGCCAGCAGCGTAGGCAGGAACTCCGTGTACCAAGAGACCCAGTACTTC